This is a list of T cell receptor beta chains from one sample in a study of graft-versus-host responses after intestinal transplantation. No antigen is known for these receptors. Generated by immunoSEQ multiplex PCR, the TCRdb table keeps only in-frame clones and is missing some. The sample shows 85,000 to 100,000 clones, around 90% of them seen only once. The sample here was unstimulated CD4+ T cells sorted from spleen or lymph node cells, taken before intestinal transplant. These receptors were collected from a human donor who received an intestinal transplant. The CDR3 runs from the conserved cysteine through the conserved F or W. The D gene is left open where the match is weak. For some rows the clone size is stated as once, few or many, or as a class when expanded; others skip it.

>.|TRBV5-4|TRBJ1-1|once
CASSLDRLNTEAFF
TGTGCCAGCAGCTTGGACAGGTTGAACACTGAAGCTTTCTTT
>TRBD1|TRBV7-9|TRBJ1-5|.
CASSRDSLNQPQHF
TGTGCCAGCAGCCGGGACAGCCTTAATCAGCCCCAGCATTTT
>TRBD2|TRBV5-1|TRBJ2-3|once
CASMFGGAGTQYF
TGCGCCAGCATGTTCGGGGGGGCCGGTACGCAGTATTTT
>.|TRBV9|TRBJ1-2|.
CASSVSGGTNYGYTF
TGTGCCAGCAGCGTATCCGGGGGAACTAACTATGGCTACACCTTC
>.|TRBV2|TRBJ2-3|.
CARRQGTDTQYF
TGTGCCCGGAGACAGGGCACAGATACGCAGTATTTT
>TRBD1|TRBV5-8|TRBJ2-5|.
CASSLGRQGWETQYF
TGTGCCAGCAGCTTGGGCCGACAGGGCTGGGAGACCCAGTACTTC
>TRBD1|TRBV28|TRBJ1-5|.
CASRPWGQGFNQPQHF
TGTGCCAGCAGACCTTGGGGACAGGGGTTCAATCAGCCCCAGCATTTT
>TRBD2|TRBV30|TRBJ2-1|.
CAWSGTRIRRGEQFF
TGTGCCTGGAGTGGGACTAGGATTCGACGGGGTGAGCAGTTCTTC
>TRBD1|TRBV5-6|TRBJ1-6|few
CASSLRQGSNSPLHF
TGTGCCAGCAGCTTGAGACAGGGGAGTAATTCACCCCTCCACTTT
>.|TRBV19|TRBJ1-1|.
CASGDTEAFF
TGTGCCAGCGGGGACACTGAAGCTTTCTTT
>TRBD1|TRBV2|TRBJ1-5|.
CASTTGIHNQPQHF
TGTGCCAGTACGACAGGGATTCACAATCAGCCCCAGCATTTT
>.|TRBV4-1|TRBJ1-4|.
CASSPHQVSNEKLFF
TGCGCCAGCAGCCCCCACCAGGTATCAAATGAAAAACTGTTTTTT
>.|TRBV6-1|TRBJ1-2|.
CASSDTVKTGGYTF
TGTGCCAGCAGCGACACCGTGAAGACAGGTGGCTACACCTTC
>.|TRBV2|TRBJ1-3|.
CASSGSSGNTIYF
TGTGCCAGCAGTGGGAGCTCTGGAAACACCATATATTTT
>.|TRBV6-1|TRBJ1-1|.
CASSEEGGTEAFF
TGTGCCAGCAGTGAAGAAGGGGGAACTGAAGCTTTCTTT
>.|TRBV7-9|TRBJ1-6|.
CASSPRDIPISPLHF
TGTGCCAGCAGCCCCAGGGACATTCCCATTTCACCCCTCCACTTT
>TRBD2|TRBV4-2|TRBJ2-3|.
CASSQEGSSGRLADTQYF
TGTGCCAGCAGCCAAGAGGGGAGTAGCGGGAGACTCGCAGATACGCAGTATTTT
>TRBD1|TRBV30|TRBJ2-1|.
CAWSASTGVNEQFF
TGTGCCTGGAGCGCCAGCACAGGGGTCAATGAGCAGTTCTTC
>TRBD2|TRBV4-2|TRBJ2-7|.
CASSPSYSGDYEQYF
TGTGCCAGCAGCCCATCGTATAGCGGGGACTACGAGCAGTACTTC
>.|TRBV5-1|TRBJ1-1|.
CASSPLGSTEAFF
TGCGCCAGCAGCCCCTTGGGCAGCACTGAAGCTTTCTTT
>.|TRBV5-1|TRBJ2-2|.
CASSVISGELFF
TGCGCCAGCAGCGTTATTAGCGGGGAGCTGTTTTTT
>.|TRBV5-1|TRBJ1-1|.
CASSGDWSNTEAFF
TGCGCCAGCTCGGGGGACTGGAGTAACACTGAAGCTTTCTTT
>.|TRBV4-1|TRBJ2-3|.
CASSQGVSADTQYF
TGCGCCAGCAGCCAAGGGGTCAGCGCAGATACGCAGTATTTT
>TRBD1|TRBV7-6|TRBJ1-4|.
CASSTRQGELFF
TGTGCCAGCAGCACCCGACAGGGAGAACTGTTTTTT
>.|TRBV19|TRBJ2-1|.
CASSTQGATPNNEQFF
TGTGCCAGTAGTACACAGGGAGCAACACCAAACAATGAGCAGTTCTTC
>TRBD1|TRBV19|TRBJ1-2|.
CASSIVPIQGQFGYTF
TGTGCCAGTAGTATCGTGCCAATACAGGGACAGTTTGGCTACACCTTC
>TRBD2|TRBV11-2|TRBJ2-1|.
CASSFPTTGGDNEQFF
TGTGCCAGCAGCTTCCCGACGACGGGAGGGGATAATGAGCAGTTCTTC
>.|TRBV5-1|TRBJ1-5|.
CASSLQPGDSNQPQHF
TGCGCCAGCAGCTTACAACCAGGGGATAGCAATCAGCCCCAGCATTTT
>.|TRBV6-5|TRBJ2-3|.
CASSYSPSGTDTQYF
TGTGCCAGCAGTTACTCTCCTAGCGGCACAGATACGCAGTATTTT
>TRBD2|TRBV9|TRBJ2-1|.
CASSANPAGDEQFF
TGTGCCAGCAGCGCCAACCCAGCGGGGGATGAGCAGTTCTTC
>TRBD1|TRBV5-6|TRBJ2-5|.
CASSLGQGETQYF
TGTGCCAGCAGCTTGGGACAGGGGGAGACCCAGTACTTC
>TRBD1|TRBV19|TRBJ1-1|.
CASSTWGTGQNTEAFF
TGTGCCAGTAGTACGTGGGGGACAGGACAGAACACTGAAGCTTTCTTT
>.|TRBV30|TRBJ1-1|.
CAWSVRWRQPEAFF
TGTGCCTGGAGTGTACGATGGCGACAGCCTGAAGCTTTCTTT
>.|TRBV6-6|TRBJ2-1|once
CASSYDSGNEQFF
TGTGCCAGCAGTTACGATTCAGGGAATGAGCAGTTCTTC
>TRBD1|TRBV4-2|TRBJ1-6|.
CASSQEPLIQGQNSYNSPLHF
TGTGCCAGCAGCCAAGAGCCATTGATACAGGGACAGAACTCCTATAATTCACCCCTCCACTTT
>TRBD1|TRBV9|TRBJ1-1|.
CASSAYRGGRNTEAFF
TGTGCCAGCAGCGCTTACAGGGGTGGAAGGAACACTGAAGCTTTCTTT
>.|TRBV9|TRBJ1-5|once
CASSRQVNQPQHF
TGTGCCAGCAGCCGACAGGTCAATCAGCCCCAGCATTTT
>.|TRBV6-5|TRBJ2-1|.
CASSYRQSYNEQFF
TGTGCCAGCAGTTACCGACAGTCCTACAATGAGCAGTTCTTC
>.|TRBV27|TRBJ2-6|.
CASSPRGTSGANVLTF
TGTGCCAGCAGTCCCCGGGGGACCTCTGGGGCCAACGTCCTGACTTTC
>TRBD1|TRBV5-1|TRBJ2-7|.
CASSPAQGTYEQYF
TGCGCCAGCAGCCCGGCACAGGGGACCTACGAGCAGTACTTC
>.|TRBV18|TRBJ1-1|.
CASSPVFLSTEAFF
TGTGCCAGCTCACCTGTGTTTTTGAGCACTGAAGCTTTCTTT
>TRBD1|TRBV9|TRBJ2-1|.
CASSIRDRAYNEQFF
TGTGCCAGCAGCATCCGGGACAGGGCATACAATGAGCAGTTCTTC
>.|TRBV19|TRBJ1-1|.
CASSKRRVRTEAFF
TGTGCCAGTAGTAAGCGCAGGGTGAGGACTGAAGCTTTCTTT
>.|TRBV28|TRBJ1-2|.
CASSFVANYGYTF
TGTGCCAGCAGTTTTGTCGCTAACTATGGCTACACCTTC
>TRBD2|TRBV7-7|TRBJ2-1|.
CASSLAGLAGAPYNEQFF
TGTGCCAGCAGCTTAGCCGGACTAGCGGGGGCCCCCTACAATGAGCAGTTCTTC
>.|TRBV5-1|TRBJ2-7|few
CASMRVANSYEQYF
TGCGCCAGCATGAGGGTGGCCAACTCCTACGAGCAGTACTTC